This T cell receptor (beta chain) was recorded in a study of blood T cells in healthy people across ages. Extraction of total RNA produced a minimum of 5.5 micrograms from each sample. The junction had 12 bases not matched to a gene; V was cut back by 5 bases and J by 5 bases. Germline loops: CDR1 SGHKS, CDR2 YYEKEE (reference sequence). The CDR3 spans 15 residues. The authors ran a second PCR of about 7 to 12 cycles using a sample-barcoded 5' primer and a J-beta primer mix. TCRdb reprocessed the 5' RACE reads with MiXCR, giving one entry per CDR3 protein. The profile shows over 600,000 distinct CDR3 sequences, more than 55% of them singletons. This clonotype was observed a single time. The target antigen is unknown. Study outcomes and limitations: In older individuals, TCR beta diversity per million T cells was lower, falling roughly linearly with age. Diversity was estimated from one million T cells, and these estimates were considered underestimates.

Sequenced sample: blood. The V gene is TRBV5-5, the J gene TRBJ2-5; 7 bases are a match to TRBD1. This TCR came from a middle-aged man in good health. The CDR3 reads CASSKRQGDWETQYF. For the CDR3, the DNA is TGTGCCAGCAGTAAACGACAGGGAGACTGGGAGACCCAGTACTTC.